Detailed here is one T cell receptor beta chain. No cognate antigen has been identified for it. This specimen belongs to a study of cytomegalovirus exposure and HLA in healthy donors (dated by TCRdb to about 2017). A note on the overall study: An earlier analysis of several hundred of the donors reported 250 to 300 Gb of sequence data and 90 million to 120 million unique TCR beta sequences obtained from about 170 million T cells. An early release that covered 500 to 800 HLA-typed donors contained about 290 gigabases of sequencing data and tens of millions of unique TCR sequences. Of the 398 genotyped donors, 70% to 90% were placed in the genetic ancestry cluster associated with self-reported Caucasian donors. The study was designed to test whether signatures of past pathogen exposure could be identified by cataloging public T cell receptors. The study used immunosequencing to profile the T cell repertoires of approximately 650 subjects and linked those repertoires to cytomegalovirus serostatus. In addition to the first cohort of around 670 subjects, a separate validation cohort of around 110 different subjects was used. The study combined high-throughput TCR immunosequencing, statistical association of individual TCRs with disease status, and machine learning to predict cytomegalovirus infection status. A later analysis re-examined previously published TCR beta repertoires from just over 650 donors and added high-resolution HLA genotyping to investigate patterns of TCR occurrence. Rather than drawing on any new phenotypic data, the later analysis identified candidate immune exposures from TCR beta sequences and the way those sequences occurred across donors. An earlier analysis of several hundred of the donors used high-throughput TCR beta sequencing to judge whether each TCR beta V gene segment behaved as functional or pseudogenic. Donor age, sex, ethnicity and CMV serostatus were compiled alongside the repertoire data. A later genetic analysis took genome-wide SNP genotypes for about 55% of the roughly 670 donors and used that subset as a discovery cohort. All discovery cohort repertoires had been generated on a single sequencing platform. HLA typing covered class I and class II loci at four-digit resolution. Typing coverage differed by locus: A, B, C, DRB1 and DQB1 were typed in about 620-640 donors, DQA1 in approximately 520, DPA1 in some 600, and DPB1 in roughly 450. A handful of DR-DQ haplotypes were handled as single units for association and clustering because linkage in the cohort was strong. Across some 400 genotyped donors of the cohort, an average of about 250,000 unique TCR beta nucleotide sequences per donor were sequenced, and roughly 18% of those sequences were non-productive.

Taken from the germline V gene (reference sequence), the CDR1 and CDR2 loops are LNHNV and YYDKDF. Including cysteine and phenylalanine, the CDR3 has 14 amino acids. The DNA shown is the 42-base CDR3, in frame from base 1. Germline trimming: 5 bases from V, 11 bases from J; junction bases outside gene matches: 10. The cohort comprised hundreds of healthy bone marrow donors. Cohort members were all nominally healthy when sampled, although unrecorded immune exposures were likely present. The donor tested CMV seronegative, placing the donor among the 300 to 400 seronegative members of the cohort. A peripheral blood sample was collected from each donor, and TCR beta sequencing was performed on peripheral blood mononuclear cells. Genomic DNA was extracted from the blood cell samples with the Qiagen DNeasy Blood Extraction Kit. Broader findings and caveats from the paper: A group of highly shared sequence variants was considered likely to be a technical artifact of the sequencing pipeline. Because counts were too low, approximately 18 rarely observed V segments, including chromosome 9 orphons, were excluded from the earlier analysis of 587 of the donors. Correlated functional status among segregating V segments might reflect linkage disequilibrium, but an unknown experimental factor could not be ruled out. Compared with the approximately 710-donor mean, donors in an Asian-associated ancestry cluster had fewer N-insertions in productive TCRs, according to a later genetic analysis. The study listed approximately 150 TCR beta chains as associated with cytomegalovirus. In a later analysis, TCR association rates were found to vary across HLA loci, with the most associated TCRs seen for DRB1 alleles and the fewest for HLA-C alleles. The authors suggested that the approach could potentially be extended to other disease states and immunological phenotypes. The 87-base-pair reads could not distinguish some IMGT-functional V segments, including TRBV6-2 and TRBV6-3, so those segments were excluded. Immune exposure information for the cohort was limited to CMV serostatus. Cytomegalovirus status was reported to be diagnosed by the classifier with high specificity and sensitivity in both the original and validation cohorts. A further reported finding was that TCR beta sequences accurately predicted the HLA-A and HLA-B alleles for most subjects in the first cohort. In a later analysis, most CMV-associated TCR beta chains were found to appear HLA-restricted, with HLA associations seemingly driven largely by CMV exposure. While some public TCRs were present in many individuals, most TCR sequences turned up only very rarely across donors. In a later analysis, some 18,000 TCR beta sequences were associated with specific HLA alleles at a false discovery rate of 0.05. V-gene and J-gene trimming of TCR beta chains was associated with a missense DCLRE1C variant in a later genetic analysis, and the association was replicated in an independent cohort. Because HLA typing was missing for some donors at each locus, association tests included only the typed subset. This cohort had only TCR beta chains sequenced, and the lack of alpha or paired-chain data limited which features could be detected. In a later analysis, several top co-occurrence clusters were reported to appear linked to parvovirus B19, influenza, CMV and Epstein-Barr virus. In an earlier analysis of about 600 of the donors, most TCR beta V segments appeared in productive rearrangements about 87% or about 30% of the time, broadly matching IMGT annotations. Strong co-occurrence of HLA alleles, especially DR and DQ, made assigning TCR associations to individual alleles difficult. A few of the identified cytomegalovirus-associated TCR beta chains were confirmed in vitro to be specific for cytomegalovirus antigens. In a later analysis, HLA-associated TCR beta chains showed more clonal expansion and lower generation probabilities than non-associated chains that were equally common. Roughly uniform sequencing depth across donors was assumed in presence/absence analyses, although this assumption may not hold.

The receptor library was made with the immunoSEQ multiplex PCR assay. The multiplex PCR relied on a mix of 60 forward primers for TCR Vbeta segments and 13 reverse primers for TCR Jbeta segments. A multiplex PCR assay on genomic DNA amplified the CDR3 region of rearranged TCR beta genes. The Illumina HiSeq System was used to sequence the amplified TCR beta libraries as 87-base-pair reads. In the original analysis: A later analysis tallied 75 million to 95 million unique TCR beta chains across the 700 or so repertoires, and about 12 million of those chains were shared by two or more donors. A nearest-neighbor algorithm error-corrected the raw reads and collapsed the reads into unique sequences, merging closely related sequences to remove PCR and sequencing errors. CDR3 sequences were aligned to IMGT reference sequences to assign V, D and J gene segments. Each retained sequence needed at least a six-nucleotide match to both a V gene segment and a J gene segment. A rearrangement was called productive if the CDR3 had no stop codons and remained in frame with V and J, and every other rearrangement was called non-productive. Following IMGT convention, CDR3 was defined as the stretch from the second conserved V-encoded cysteine up to the conserved J-encoded phenylalanine. The earlier analysis of about 500 of the donors excluded sequences that lacked an unambiguous match to a single V gene segment. An earlier analysis of approximately 590 of the donors classified V segments as functional when productive rearrangements were above 56.7% and as segregating when the standard deviation between donors was above 5%. A statistical classification framework was built to diagnose cytomegalovirus status from the catalog of TCR beta chain sequences. In a later analysis, TCR nucleotide sequences were compared against IMGT/GENE-DB human TR gene sequences so that V and J genes could be assigned. The TCRdist pipeline was used in a later analysis to assign CDR3 sequences and most-parsimonious VDJ recombination scenarios. A later analysis defined each TCR beta chain by its CDR3 amino acid sequence plus V-gene family, and excluded reads lacking a unique V-gene family. A later analysis removed 550 to 650 highly shared, low-generation-probability nucleotide sequences to deal with suspected cross-contamination and a sequencing artifact. A later analysis calculated a clonal expansion index for each public chain from normalized within-repertoire ranks of inferred template counts. Generation probabilities in a later analysis came from a VDJ recombination model fitted to out-of-frame rearrangements, and those results were checked against IGoR. Hypergeometric tests were used in a later analysis to score TCR-TCR, TCR-HLA and TCR-CMV co-occurrence, with a repertoire-size bias correction applied to the TCR pairs. To estimate false discovery rates, a later analysis permuted the HLA or CMV assignments 20 times. In a later analysis, co-occurring TCRs were grouped using DBSCAN, with TCRdist sequence similarity added in when clustering inside HLA-allele-positive subsets. For co-occurrence clustering, repertoires with fewer than 30,000 or more than 120,000 public chains were excluded, along with five repertoires with anomalous nucleotide sharing. The immuneACCESS repertoire file appears here via TCRdb, limited to in-frame rearrangements. These files lack a portion of the clones; in checked studies, under half of the deficit traces to unresolved V genes, and the cause of the others is not known. For V, J and clone size, that table is used; D and trimming come from the DNA. The table of this sample itemizes 110,000 to 150,000 clones. The ten biggest clones cover less than 3.5% of the sample.

Material for sequencing was PBMCs. The sequence derives from a man aged 35 to 55 in good health and CMV-seronegative. The chain joins TRBV15 to TRBJ2-3, with TRBD1 matching 10 junction bases. The DNA sequence reads TGTGCCACCAGCCCTCCGGGACAGGGGAGAGGGCAGTATTTT. It codes for CATSPPGQGRGQYF.